This T cell receptor beta chain originates from a study of blood T cell repertoires in COVID-19. Participant ages covered roughly 18 to 89 years across 25 or so US areas. Germline assignment: CDR1 MGHDK and CDR2 SYGVNS. V lost 3 bases and J 5 bases, leaving 7 bases between the germline ends. The CDR3 consists of 13 residues. Clones were sequenced by immunoSEQ multiplex PCR, and TCRdb holds only the in-frame ones, with some missing. The sample includes approximately 170,000 clones, 84% of them seen just once. The specimen was PBMCs or T cells enriched from blood (not recorded which). This chain joins TRBV25-1 and TRBJ2-2; D remains unclear. The TCR was taken from a woman aged 50 to 60 who had recovered from COVID-19. CDR3 loop: CASSDPTTGELFF. CDR3 bases: TGTGCCAGCAGTGATCCAACTACCGGGGAGCTGTTTTTT. Drawing the rest from reference TRBV25-1 and TRBJ2-2, the complete variable domain is EADIYQTPRYLVIGTGKKITLECSQTMGHDKMYWYQQDPGMELHLIHYSYGVNSTEKGDLSSESTVSRIRTEHFPLTLESARPSHTSQYLCASSDPTTGELFFGEGSRLTVL.